A selection of T cell receptor beta chains follows, all from one sample in a study of blood T cell repertoires in COVID-19. The protocol was immunoSEQ multiplex PCR, while the TCRdb copy is restricted to in-frame clones and leaves out a portion. This table has roughly 310,000 clones, roughly nine tenths appearing once. Sample: PBMCs or T cells enriched from blood (not recorded which). All receptors come from a man in his fifties or sixties who had recovered from COVID-19. The CDR3 runs from the conserved cysteine through the conserved F or W. A D gene is named only where the DNA matches it firmly. Clone size, where shown, is once, few, many, or a class for clones that have expanded.

TRBD1 | TRBJ1-6 | TRBV7-2 | once | CASSLGIPTGSNSPLHF | TGTGCCAGCAGCTTAGGGATCCCGACAGGGAGCAATTCACCCCTCCACTTT
TRBD1 | TRBJ1-6 | TRBV4-1 | - | CASSQSGQGLSPLHF | TGCGCCAGCAGCCAATCGGGACAGGGTCTTTCACCCCTCCACTTT
TRBD2 | TRBJ2-1 | TRBV4-1 | - | CASSQAGLAGGEQFF | TGCGCCAGCAGCCAAGCCGGACTAGCGGGGGGGGAGCAGTTCTTC
TRBD1 | TRBJ1-4 | TRBV9 | once | CASSATGGEKLFF | TGTGCCAGCAGCGCGACAGGGGGCGAAAAACTGTTTTTT
- | TRBJ1-3 | TRBV12-1 | - | CASSFGGGNSSGNTIYF | -
- | TRBJ1-2 | TRBV5-1 | - | CASSWDKNYGYTF | TGCGCCAGCAGCTGGGACAAGAACTATGGCTACACCTTC
- | TRBJ1-6 | TRBV25-1 | once | CASSETRYNSPLHF | TGTGCCAGCAGTGAAACACGTTATAATTCACCCCTCCACTTT
- | TRBJ2-7 | TRBV24-1 | many | CATSVGGASYEQYF | TGTGCCACCAGTGTAGGCGGGGCCTCCTACGAGCAGTACTTC
- | TRBJ2-1 | TRBV19 | once | CASSAPDYSSSYNEQFF | TGTGCCAGTAGTGCCCCGGACTATTCCAGCTCCTACAATGAGCAGTTCTTC
- | TRBJ1-3 | TRBV5-8 | once | CASSFSGRNTIYF | TGTGCCAGCAGCTTTAGCGGGAGAAACACCATATATTTT
TRBD2 | TRBJ2-1 | TRBV24-1 | - | CATSDVGGGSSYNEQFF | TGTGCCACCAGTGACGTCGGTGGCGGGAGCTCCTACAATGAGCAGTTCTTC
TRBD2 | TRBJ2-1 | TRBV5-6 | - | CASSLVTSGGYNEQFF | TGTGCCAGCAGCTTGGTCACTAGCGGGGGGTACAATGAGCAGTTCTTC
- | TRBJ1-5 | TRBV6-6 | - | CASSSEGTPQHF | TGTGCCAGCAGTTCTGAGGGCACGCCCCAGCATTTT
- | TRBJ2-2 | TRBV3-1/TRBV3-2 | - | CASSQPGGTGELFF | TGTGCCAGCAGCCAACCCGGAGGGACCGGGGAGCTGTTTTTT
TRBD2 | TRBJ2-5 | TRBV9 | - | CASNGGLAGLQETQYF | TGTGCCAGCAATGGGGGTCTAGCGGGCCTCCAAGAGACCCAGTACTTC
TRBD1 | TRBJ1-1 | TRBV10-3 | - | CAISVQGGGMNTEAFF | TGTGCCATCAGTGTACAGGGGGGCGGTATGAACACTGAAGCTTTCTTT
TRBD1 | TRBJ1-2 | TRBV30 | - | CAWSRDRGFYGYTF | TGTGCCTGGAGCCGGGACAGGGGATTCTATGGCTACACCTTC
- | TRBJ2-1 | TRBV5-4 | - | CASSFSYNEQFF | TGTGCCAGCAGCTTTAGTTACAATGAGCAGTTCTTC
TRBD1 | TRBJ2-7 | TRBV10-3 | - | CAISEGDRVYEQYF | TGTGCCATCAGTGAAGGAGACAGGGTCTACGAGCAGTACTTC
- | TRBJ1-1 | TRBV6-5 | - | CASSYSGVSTEAFF | TGTGCCAGCAGTTACTCAGGGGTTAGCACTGAAGCTTTCTTT
- | TRBJ2-1 | TRBV11-2 | - | CASSFVAESSYNEQFF | TGTGCCAGCAGCTTCGTAGCGGAAAGCTCCTACAATGAGCAGTTCTTC
TRBD2 | TRBJ2-1 | TRBV15 | once | CATSRERGAYNEQFF | TGTGCCACCAGCAGAGAGCGGGGGGCCTACAATGAGCAGTTCTTC
TRBD1 | TRBJ2-7 | TRBV7-2 | - | CASSPDRSRLGIEQYF | TGTGCCAGCAGTCCGGACAGGTCCCGGCTAGGGATCGAGCAGTACTTC
TRBD1 | TRBJ1-2 | TRBV24-1 | - | CATSDASGTGSNYGYTF | TGTGCCACCAGTGATGCGTCCGGGACAGGGTCGAACTATGGCTACACCTTC
- | TRBJ1-6 | TRBV7-9 | few | CASSPGNSPLHF | TGTGCCAGCAGCCCAGGGAATTCACCCCTCCACTTT
TRBD1 | TRBJ1-2 | TRBV9 | once | CASSGEGQGYGYTF | TGTGCCAGCAGCGGAGAGGGACAGGGGTATGGCTACACCTTC
- | TRBJ2-1 | TRBV3-1/TRBV3-2 | - | CASSQGIGGTDQFF | TGTGCCAGCAGCCAAGGGATTGGGGGGACAGACCAGTTCTTC
TRBD2 | TRBJ2-3 | TRBV11-3 | - | CASSLVAGGSTDTQYF | TGTGCCAGCAGCTTAGTAGCGGGTGGAAGCACAGATACGCAGTATTTT
- | TRBJ1-6 | TRBV3-1/TRBV3-2 | - | CASSQHRDSPLHF | TGTGCCAGCAGCCAACACAGGGATTCACCCCTCCACTTT
- | TRBJ1-2 | TRBV6-5 | - | CASSYGLFYGYTF | TGTGCCAGCTCCTACGGACTTTTTTATGGCTACACCTTC
TRBD2 | TRBJ2-3 | TRBV4-2 | - | CASSQEASGGPSDTQYF | TGTGCCAGCAGCCAAGAGGCAAGCGGGGGGCCTTCAGATACGCAGTATTTT
- | TRBJ1-1 | TRBV7-2 | - | CASSATGTWRNTEAFF | TGTGCCAGCAGCGCCACCGGGACTTGGAGGAACACTGAAGCTTTCTTT
- | TRBJ1-2 | TRBV28 | - | CASRPMGQGRANYGYTF | TGTGCCAGCCGACCTATGGGTCAGGGGAGAGCTAACTATGGCTACACCTTC
TRBD1 | TRBJ2-1 | TRBV5-5 | - | CASSLGTGTFDEQFF | TGTGCCAGCAGCTTGGGGACAGGGACATTCGATGAGCAGTTCTTC
- | TRBJ1-1 | TRBV29-1 | - | CSVGHMNTEAFF | TGCAGCGTTGGACACATGAACACTGAAGCTTTCTTT
- | TRBJ2-1 | TRBV7-2 | - | CASSLVALAGGEQFF | TGTGCCAGCAGCTTAGTCGCTTTGGCCGGGGGTGAGCAGTTCTTC
TRBD2 | TRBJ2-1 | TRBV7-9 | - | CASSLAVSGRASHNEQFF | TGTGCCAGCAGCTTAGCGGTTAGCGGGAGGGCCTCCCACAATGAGCAGTTCTTC
- | TRBJ1-5 | TRBV15 | - | CATSRGTDNQPQHF | TGTGCCACCAGCAGAGGGACAGACAATCAGCCCCAGCATTTT
TRBD1 | TRBJ1-2 | TRBV5-6 | - | CASSAGHRGLGYGYTF | TGTGCCAGCAGCGCCGGACACAGGGGGCTTGGCTATGGCTACACCTTC
TRBD1 | TRBJ1-3 | TRBV7-9 | - | CASRGPGQGVGRSGNTIYF | TGTGCCAGCAGGGGCCCGGGACAGGGTGTTGGGCGCTCTGGAAACACCATATATTTT
- | TRBJ2-1 | TRBV5-1 | - | CASSYFEGGAGSEQFF | TGCGCCAGCAGCTATTTTGAAGGGGGGGCCGGGAGTGAGCAGTTCTTC
- | TRBJ1-5 | TRBV21-1 | - | CASSNHGFRREPQHF | TGTGCCAGCAGCAACCACGGGTTCAGGAGGGAGCCCCAGCATTTT
- | TRBJ1-6 | TRBV6-5 | - | CASSSVNPSGASPLHF | TGTGCCAGCAGTTCCGTCAATCCCTCAGGGGCTTCACCCCTCCACTTT
TRBD1 | TRBJ1-2 | TRBV9 | - | CASSVGSRGHDGYTF | TGTGCCAGCAGCGTAGGAAGTAGGGGGCATGATGGCTACACCTTC
- | TRBJ1-5 | TRBV20-1 | few | CSASTVSASNQPQHF | TGCAGTGCTAGTACGGTATCCGCTAGCAATCAGCCCCAGCATTTT
- | TRBJ1-1 | TRBV12-3/TRBV12-4 | many | CASSYRVSEAFF | TGTGCCAGCAGTTACAGGGTTAGCGAAGCTTTCTTT
- | TRBJ1-2 | TRBV11-2 | - | CASSLQGFSGYTF | TGTGCCAGCAGCCTCCAGGGTTTCAGTGGCTACACCTTC
TRBD2 | TRBJ2-1 | TRBV7-9 | - | CASSYLSTVGGEQFF | TGTGCCAGCAGTTACCTCTCTACGGTGGGAGGGGAGCAGTTCTTC
TRBD2 | TRBJ2-1 | TRBV12-3/TRBV12-4 | - | CASSTRGDNEQFF | TGTGCCAGCAGTACCCGGGGGGACAATGAGCAGTTCTTC
TRBD2 | TRBJ2-5 | TRBV19 | - | CASSLGLAGLTQETQYF | TGTGCCAGTAGCTTGGGACTAGCTGGCCTAACTCAAGAGACCCAGTACTTC